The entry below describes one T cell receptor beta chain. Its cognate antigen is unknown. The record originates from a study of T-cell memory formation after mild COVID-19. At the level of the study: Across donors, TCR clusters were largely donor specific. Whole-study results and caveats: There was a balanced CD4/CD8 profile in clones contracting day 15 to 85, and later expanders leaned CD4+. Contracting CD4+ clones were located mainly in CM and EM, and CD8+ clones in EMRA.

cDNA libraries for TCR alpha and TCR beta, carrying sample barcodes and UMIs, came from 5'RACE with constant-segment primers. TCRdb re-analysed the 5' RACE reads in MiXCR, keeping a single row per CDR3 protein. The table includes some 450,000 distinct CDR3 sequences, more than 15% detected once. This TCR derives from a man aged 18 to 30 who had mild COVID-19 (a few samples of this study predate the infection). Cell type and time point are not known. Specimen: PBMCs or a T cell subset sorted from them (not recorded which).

DNA of the CDR3: TGTGCCAGCAGCTTAATCACTTTAGCGCCAGATACGCAGTATTTT. Translated, it gives CASSLITLAPDTQYF. The gene calls are TRBV7-9 and TRBJ2-3, with D maybe TRBD2 (5 bases). V gave up 2 bases and J gave up 4 bases, with 13 bases separating them. The CDR3 spans 15 residues. Germline V gene lookup returns CDR1 SEHNR and CDR2 FQNEAQ (reference sequence).